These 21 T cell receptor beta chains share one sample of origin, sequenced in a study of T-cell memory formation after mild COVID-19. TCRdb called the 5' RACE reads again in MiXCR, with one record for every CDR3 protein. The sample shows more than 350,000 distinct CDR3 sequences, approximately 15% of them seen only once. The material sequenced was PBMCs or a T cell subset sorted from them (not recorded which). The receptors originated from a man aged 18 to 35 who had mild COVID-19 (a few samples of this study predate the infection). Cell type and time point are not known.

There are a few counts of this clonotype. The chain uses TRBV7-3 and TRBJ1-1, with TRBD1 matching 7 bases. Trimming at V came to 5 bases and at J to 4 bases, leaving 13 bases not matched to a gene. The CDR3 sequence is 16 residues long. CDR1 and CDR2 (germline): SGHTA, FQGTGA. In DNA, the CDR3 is TGTGCCAGCAGCGCCCGACAGGGAGGTGTAGGCACTGAAGCTTTCTTT. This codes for CASSARQGGVGTEAFF.

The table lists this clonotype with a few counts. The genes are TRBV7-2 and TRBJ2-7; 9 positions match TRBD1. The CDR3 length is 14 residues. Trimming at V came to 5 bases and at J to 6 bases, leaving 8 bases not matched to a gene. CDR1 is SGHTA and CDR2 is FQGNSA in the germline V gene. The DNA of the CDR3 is TGTGCCAGCAGCGCCGGACAGGGGAGGAGCGAGCAGTACTTC. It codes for CASSAGQGRSEQYF.

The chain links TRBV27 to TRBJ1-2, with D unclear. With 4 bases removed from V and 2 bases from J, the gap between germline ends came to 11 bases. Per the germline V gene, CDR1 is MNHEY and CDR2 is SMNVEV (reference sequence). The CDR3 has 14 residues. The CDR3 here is CASSSLRANYGYTF. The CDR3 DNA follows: TGTGCCAGCAGTTCCCTGAGGGCCAACTATGGCTACACCTTC.

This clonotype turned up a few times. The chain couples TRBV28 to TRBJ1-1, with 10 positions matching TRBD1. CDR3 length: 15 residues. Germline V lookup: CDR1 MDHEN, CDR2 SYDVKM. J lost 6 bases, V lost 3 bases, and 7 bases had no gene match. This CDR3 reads CASSLGTGVFPEAFF. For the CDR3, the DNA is TGTGCCAGCAGTTTGGGGACAGGGGTTTTCCCTGAAGCTTTCTTT.

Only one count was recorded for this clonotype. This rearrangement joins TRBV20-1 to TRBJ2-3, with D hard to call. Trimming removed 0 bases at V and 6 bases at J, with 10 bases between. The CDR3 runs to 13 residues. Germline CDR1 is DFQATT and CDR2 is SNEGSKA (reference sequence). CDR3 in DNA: TGCAGTGCTAGAGATGACGCCGGGGATACGCAGTATTTT. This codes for CSARDDAGDTQYF.

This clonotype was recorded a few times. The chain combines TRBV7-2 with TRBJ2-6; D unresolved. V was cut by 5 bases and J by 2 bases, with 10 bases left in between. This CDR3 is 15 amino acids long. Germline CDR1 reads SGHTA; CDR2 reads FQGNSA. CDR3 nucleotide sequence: TGTGCCAGCAGCCTTCGGGCAGCTGGGGCCAACGTCCTGACTTTC. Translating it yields CASSLRAAGANVLTF.

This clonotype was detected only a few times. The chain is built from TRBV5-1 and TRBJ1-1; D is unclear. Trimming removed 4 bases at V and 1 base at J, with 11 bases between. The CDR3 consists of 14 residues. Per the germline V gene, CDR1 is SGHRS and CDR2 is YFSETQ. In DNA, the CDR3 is TGCGCCAGCAGCACCGTCCTGGGGAACACTGAAGCTTTCTTT. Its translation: CASSTVLGNTEAFF.

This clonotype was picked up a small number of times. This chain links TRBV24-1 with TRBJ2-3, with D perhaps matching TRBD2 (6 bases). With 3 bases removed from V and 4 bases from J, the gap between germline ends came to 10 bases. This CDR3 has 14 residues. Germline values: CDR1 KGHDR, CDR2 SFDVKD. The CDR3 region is CATSDPTGADTQYF. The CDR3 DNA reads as TGTGCCACCAGTGATCCAACGGGGGCAGATACGCAGTATTTT.

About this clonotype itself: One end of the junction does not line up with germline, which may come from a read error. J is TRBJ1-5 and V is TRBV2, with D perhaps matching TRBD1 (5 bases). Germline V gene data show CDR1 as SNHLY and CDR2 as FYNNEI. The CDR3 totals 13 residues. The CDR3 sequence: CAGRQYSNQHQHF. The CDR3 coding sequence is TGTGCCGGAAGACAGTATAGCAATCAGCACCAGCATTTT.

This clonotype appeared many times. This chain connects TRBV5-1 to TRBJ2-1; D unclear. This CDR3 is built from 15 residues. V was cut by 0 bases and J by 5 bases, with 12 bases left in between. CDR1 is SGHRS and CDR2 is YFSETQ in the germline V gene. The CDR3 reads CASSLAVLTNNEQFF. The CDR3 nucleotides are TGCGCCAGCAGCTTGGCAGTCCTAACAAACAATGAGCAGTTCTTC.

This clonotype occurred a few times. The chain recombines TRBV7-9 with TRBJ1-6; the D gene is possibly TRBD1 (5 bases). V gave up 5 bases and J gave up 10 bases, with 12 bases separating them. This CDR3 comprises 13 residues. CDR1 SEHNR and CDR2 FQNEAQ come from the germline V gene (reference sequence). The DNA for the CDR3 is TGTGCCAGCAGCCCCGGGGGGAGGTCACCCCTCCACTTT. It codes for CASSPGGRSPLHF.

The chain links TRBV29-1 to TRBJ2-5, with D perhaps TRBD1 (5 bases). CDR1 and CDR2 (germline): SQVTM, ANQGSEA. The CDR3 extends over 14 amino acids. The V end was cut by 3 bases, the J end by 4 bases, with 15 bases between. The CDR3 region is CSVDMVQGIETQYF. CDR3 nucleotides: TGCAGCGTTGATATGGTTCAGGGTATAGAGACCCAGTACTTC. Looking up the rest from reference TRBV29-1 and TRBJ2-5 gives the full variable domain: SAVISQKPSRDICQRGTSLTIQCQVDSQVTMMFWYRQQPGQSLTLIATANQGSEATYESGFVIDKFPISRPNLTFSTLTVSNMSPEDSSIYLCSVDMVQGIETQYFGPGTRLLVL.

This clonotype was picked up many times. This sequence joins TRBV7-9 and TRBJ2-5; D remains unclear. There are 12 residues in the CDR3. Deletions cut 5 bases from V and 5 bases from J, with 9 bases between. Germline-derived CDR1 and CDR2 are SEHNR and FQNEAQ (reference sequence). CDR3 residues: CASSPVWETQYF. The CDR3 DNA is TGTGCCAGCAGCCCCGTTTGGGAGACCCAGTACTTC. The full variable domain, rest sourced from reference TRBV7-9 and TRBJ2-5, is DTGVSQNPRHKITKRGQNVTFRCDPISEHNRLYWYRQTLGQGPEFLTYFQNEAQLEKSRLLSDRFSAERPKGSFSTLEIQRTEQGDSAMYLCASSPVWETQYFGPGTRLLVL.

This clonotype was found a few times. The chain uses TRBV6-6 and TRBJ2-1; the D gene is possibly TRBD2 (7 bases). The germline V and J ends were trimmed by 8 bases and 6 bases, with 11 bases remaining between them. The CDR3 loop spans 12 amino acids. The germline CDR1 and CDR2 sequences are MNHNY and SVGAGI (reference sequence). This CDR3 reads CASLGGANEQFF. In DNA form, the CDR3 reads TGTGCCAGCCTGGGGGGGGCCAATGAGCAGTTCTTC.

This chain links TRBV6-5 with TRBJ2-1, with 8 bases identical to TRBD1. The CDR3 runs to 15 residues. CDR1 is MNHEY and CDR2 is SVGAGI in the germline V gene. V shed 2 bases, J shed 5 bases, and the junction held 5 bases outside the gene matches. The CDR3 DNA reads TGTGCCAGCAGTTACCTCCGGGACAGGAACAATGAGCAGTTCTTC. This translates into CASSYLRDRNNEQFF.

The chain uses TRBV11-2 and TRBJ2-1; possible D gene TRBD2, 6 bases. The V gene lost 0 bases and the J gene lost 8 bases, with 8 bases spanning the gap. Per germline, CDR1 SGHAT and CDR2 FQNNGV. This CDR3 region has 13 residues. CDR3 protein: CASSLDPGDEQFF. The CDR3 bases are TGTGCCAGCAGCTTAGATCCGGGGGATGAGCAGTTCTTC.

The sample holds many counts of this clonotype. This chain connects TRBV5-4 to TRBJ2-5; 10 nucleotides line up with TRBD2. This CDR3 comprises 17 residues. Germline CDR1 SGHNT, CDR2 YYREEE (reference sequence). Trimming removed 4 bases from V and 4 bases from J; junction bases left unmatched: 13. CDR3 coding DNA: TGTGCCAGCAGCGCGGATGGACTAGCGGTTTCAGGAGAGACCCAGTACTTC. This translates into CASSADGLAVSGETQYF.

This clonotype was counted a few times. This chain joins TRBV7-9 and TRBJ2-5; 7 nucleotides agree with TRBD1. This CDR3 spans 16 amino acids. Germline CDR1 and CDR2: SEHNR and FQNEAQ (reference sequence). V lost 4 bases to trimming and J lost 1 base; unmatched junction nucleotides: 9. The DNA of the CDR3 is TGTGCCAGCAGCTCCTTAACCGGGACAGTCCAAGAGACCCAGTACTTC. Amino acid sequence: CASSSLTGTVQETQYF.

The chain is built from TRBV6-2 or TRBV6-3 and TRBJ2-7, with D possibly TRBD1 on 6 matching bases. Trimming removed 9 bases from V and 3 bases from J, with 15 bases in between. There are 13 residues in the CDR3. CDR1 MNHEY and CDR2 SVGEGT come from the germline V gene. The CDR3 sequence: CASKRTANYEQYV. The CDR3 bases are TGTGCCAGTAAAAGGACAGCGAACTACGAGCAGTACGTC.

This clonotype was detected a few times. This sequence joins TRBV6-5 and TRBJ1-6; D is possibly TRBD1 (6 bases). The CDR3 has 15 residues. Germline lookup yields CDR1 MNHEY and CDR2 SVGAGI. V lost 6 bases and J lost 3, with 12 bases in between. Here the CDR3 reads CASSQGLGYNSPLHF. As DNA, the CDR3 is TGTGCCAGCAGCCAGGGGTTGGGCTATAATTCACCCCTCCACTTT.

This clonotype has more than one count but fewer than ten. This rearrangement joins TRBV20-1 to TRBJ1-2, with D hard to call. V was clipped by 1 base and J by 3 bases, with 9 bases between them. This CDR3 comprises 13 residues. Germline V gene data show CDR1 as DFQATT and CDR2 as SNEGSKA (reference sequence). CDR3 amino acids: CSARVQADYGYTF. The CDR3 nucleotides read TGCAGTGCTAGAGTCCAGGCCGACTATGGCTACACCTTC.